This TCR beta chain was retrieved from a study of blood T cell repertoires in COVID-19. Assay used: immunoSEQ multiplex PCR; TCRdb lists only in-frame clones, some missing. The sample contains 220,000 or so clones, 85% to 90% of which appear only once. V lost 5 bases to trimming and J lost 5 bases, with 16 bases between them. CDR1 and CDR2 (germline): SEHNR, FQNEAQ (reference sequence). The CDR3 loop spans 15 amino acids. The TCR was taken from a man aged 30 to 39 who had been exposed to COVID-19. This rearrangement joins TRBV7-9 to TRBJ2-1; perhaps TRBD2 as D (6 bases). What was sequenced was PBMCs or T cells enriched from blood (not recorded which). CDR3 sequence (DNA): TGTGCCAGCAGCCCGGACTACTCACCAAACAATGAGCAGTTCTTC. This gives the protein CASSPDYSPNNEQFF.